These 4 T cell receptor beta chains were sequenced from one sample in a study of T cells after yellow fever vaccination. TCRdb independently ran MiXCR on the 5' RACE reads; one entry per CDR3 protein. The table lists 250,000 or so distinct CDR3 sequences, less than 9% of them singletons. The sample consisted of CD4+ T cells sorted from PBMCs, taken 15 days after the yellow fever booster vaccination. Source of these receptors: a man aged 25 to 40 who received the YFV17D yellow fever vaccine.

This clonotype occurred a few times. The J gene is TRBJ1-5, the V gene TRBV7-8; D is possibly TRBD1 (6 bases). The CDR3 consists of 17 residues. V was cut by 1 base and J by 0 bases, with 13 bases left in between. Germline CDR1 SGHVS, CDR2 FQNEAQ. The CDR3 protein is CASSLVRGSYSNQPQHF. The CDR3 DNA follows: TGTGCCAGCAGCTTAGTCAGGGGCTCCTATAGCAATCAGCCCCAGCATTTT.

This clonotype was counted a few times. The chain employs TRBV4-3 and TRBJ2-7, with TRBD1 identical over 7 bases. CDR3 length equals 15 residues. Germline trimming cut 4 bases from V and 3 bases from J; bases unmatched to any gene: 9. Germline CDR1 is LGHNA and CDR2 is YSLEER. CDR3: CASSRARGTLYEQYF. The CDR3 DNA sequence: TGCGCCAGCAGCCGCGCCAGGGGGACACTCTACGAGCAGTACTTC.

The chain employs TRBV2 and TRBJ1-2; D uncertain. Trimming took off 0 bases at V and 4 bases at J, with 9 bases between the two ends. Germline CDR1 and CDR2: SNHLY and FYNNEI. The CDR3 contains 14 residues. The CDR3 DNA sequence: TGTGCCAGCAGTGAAGCAACGGTGAGCTATGGCTACACCTTC. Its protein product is CASSEATVSYGYTF. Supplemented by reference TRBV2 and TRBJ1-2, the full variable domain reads EPEVTQTPSHQVTQMGQEVILRCVPISNHLYFYWYRQILGQKVEFLVSFYNNEISEKSEIFDDQFSVERPDGSNFTLKIRSTKLEDSAMYFCASSEATVSYGYTFGSGTRLTVV.

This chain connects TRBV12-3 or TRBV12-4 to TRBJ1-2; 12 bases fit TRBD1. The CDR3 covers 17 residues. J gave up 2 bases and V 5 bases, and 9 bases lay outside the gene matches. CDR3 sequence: CASSPRQGQGANYGYTF. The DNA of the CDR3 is TGTGCCAGCAGTCCCCGGCAGGGACAGGGGGCGAACTATGGCTACACCTTC.